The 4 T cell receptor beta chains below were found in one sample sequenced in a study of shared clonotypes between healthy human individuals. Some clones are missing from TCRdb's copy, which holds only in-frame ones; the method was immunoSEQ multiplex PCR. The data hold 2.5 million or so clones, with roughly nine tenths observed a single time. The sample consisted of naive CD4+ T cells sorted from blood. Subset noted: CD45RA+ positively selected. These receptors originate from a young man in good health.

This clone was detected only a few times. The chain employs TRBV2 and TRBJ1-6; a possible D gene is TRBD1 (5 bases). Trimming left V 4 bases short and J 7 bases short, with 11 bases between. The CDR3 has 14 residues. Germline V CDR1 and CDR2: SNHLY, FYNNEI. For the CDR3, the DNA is TGTGCCAGCAGTGGCAGGGCGGGAAATTCACCCCTCCACTTT. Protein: CASSGRAGNSPLHF.

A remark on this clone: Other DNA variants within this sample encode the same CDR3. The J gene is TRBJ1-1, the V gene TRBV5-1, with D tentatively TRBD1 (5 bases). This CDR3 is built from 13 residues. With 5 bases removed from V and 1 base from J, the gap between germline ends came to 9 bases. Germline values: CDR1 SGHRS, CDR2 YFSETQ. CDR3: CASSVQGNTEAFF. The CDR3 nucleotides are TGCGCCAGCAGTGTCCAGGGGAACACTGAAGCTTTCTTT.

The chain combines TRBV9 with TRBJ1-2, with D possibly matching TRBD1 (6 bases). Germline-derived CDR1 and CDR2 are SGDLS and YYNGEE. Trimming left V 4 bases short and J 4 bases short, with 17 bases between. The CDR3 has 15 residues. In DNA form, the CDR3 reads TGTGCCAGCAGCCCAGCCAGGGGCGGCCCCTATGGCTACACCTTC. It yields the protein CASSPARGGPYGYTF.

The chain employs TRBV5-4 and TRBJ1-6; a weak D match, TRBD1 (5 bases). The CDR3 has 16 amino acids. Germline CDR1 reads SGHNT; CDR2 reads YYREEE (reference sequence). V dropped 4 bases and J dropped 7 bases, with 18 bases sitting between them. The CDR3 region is CASSAGTTRGNSPLHF. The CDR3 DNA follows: TGTGCCAGCAGCGCCGGGACCACGAGGGGCAATTCACCCCTCCACTTT.